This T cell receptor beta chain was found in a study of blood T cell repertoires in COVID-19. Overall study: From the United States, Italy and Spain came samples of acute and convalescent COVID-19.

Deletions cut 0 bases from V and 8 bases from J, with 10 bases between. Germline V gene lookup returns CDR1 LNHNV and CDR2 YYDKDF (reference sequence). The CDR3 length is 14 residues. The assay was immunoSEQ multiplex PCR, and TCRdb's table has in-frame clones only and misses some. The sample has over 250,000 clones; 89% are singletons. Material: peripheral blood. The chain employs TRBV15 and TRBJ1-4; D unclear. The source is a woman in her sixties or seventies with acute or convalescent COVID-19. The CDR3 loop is CATSRDPGTEKLFF. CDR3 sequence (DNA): TGTGCCACCAGCAGAGATCCGGGAACAGAAAAACTGTTTTTT.